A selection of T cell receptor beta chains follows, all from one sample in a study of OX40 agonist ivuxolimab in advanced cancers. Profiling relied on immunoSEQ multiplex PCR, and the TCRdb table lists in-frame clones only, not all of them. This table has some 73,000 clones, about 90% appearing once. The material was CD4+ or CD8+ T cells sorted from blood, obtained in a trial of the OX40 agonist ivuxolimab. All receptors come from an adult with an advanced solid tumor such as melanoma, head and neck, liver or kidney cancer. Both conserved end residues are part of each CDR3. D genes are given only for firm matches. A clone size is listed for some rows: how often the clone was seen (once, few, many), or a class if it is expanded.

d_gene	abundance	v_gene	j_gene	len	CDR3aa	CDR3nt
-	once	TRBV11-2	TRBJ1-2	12	CASSLEGYGYTF	TGTGCCAGCAGCTTAGAAGGGTATGGCTACACCTTC
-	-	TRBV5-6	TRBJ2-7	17	CASSLHFGGGARGEQYF	TGTGCCAGCAGCTTACATTTCGGAGGGGGGGCGCGAGGAGAGCAGTACTTC
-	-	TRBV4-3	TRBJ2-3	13	CASSQRIGDTQYF	TGCGCCAGCAGCCAGCGAATAGGAGATACGCAGTATTTT
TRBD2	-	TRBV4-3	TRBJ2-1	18	CASSQERKTAGVGNEQFF	TGCGCCAGCAGCCAAGAGCGTAAGACGGCGGGAGTTGGGAATGAGCAGTTCTTC
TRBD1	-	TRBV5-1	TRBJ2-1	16	CASSLGVRTGYNEQFF	TGCGCCAGCAGTTTGGGGGTTCGGACAGGGTACAATGAGCAGTTCTTC
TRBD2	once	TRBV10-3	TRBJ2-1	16	CAISGRTSGSGNEQFF	TGTGCCATCAGTGGCCGCACTAGCGGGAGTGGCAATGAGCAGTTCTTC
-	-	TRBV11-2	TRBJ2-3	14	CASSFQAHTDTQYF	TGTGCCAGCAGCTTTCAGGCCCACACAGATACGCAGTATTTT
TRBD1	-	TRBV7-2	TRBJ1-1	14	CASSQQGANTEAFF	TGTGCCAGCAGCCAACAGGGGGCGAACACTGAAGCTTTCTTT
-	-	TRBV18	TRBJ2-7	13	CASSPPGFYEQYF	TGTGCCAGCTCACCACCAGGGTTCTACGAGCAGTACTTC
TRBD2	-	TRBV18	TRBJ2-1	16	CASSSRASGDYNEQFF	TGTGCCAGCTCTTCCAGGGCTAGCGGGGACTACAATGAGCAGTTCTTC
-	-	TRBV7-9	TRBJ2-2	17	CASRFPGQAGVTGELFF	TGTGCCAGCCGCTTCCCGGGGCAGGCTGGGGTCACCGGGGAGCTGTTTTTT
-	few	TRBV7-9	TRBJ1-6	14	CASSLEYGNSPLHF	TGTGCCAGCAGCTTAGAGTACGGTAATTCACCCCTCCACTTT
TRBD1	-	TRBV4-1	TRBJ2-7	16	CASSQNLGTGDYEQYF	TGCGCCAGCAGCCAAAATTTGGGGACAGGGGACTACGAGCAGTACTTC
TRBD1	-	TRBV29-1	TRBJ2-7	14	CSVEGGTGFGEQYF	TGCAGCGTTGAAGGTGGGACAGGGTTTGGCGAGCAGTACTTC
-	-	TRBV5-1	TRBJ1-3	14	CASSSSASGNTIYF	TGCGCCAGCAGCTCGTCGGCTTCTGGAAACACCATATATTTT
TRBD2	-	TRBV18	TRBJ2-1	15	CASSPRILAGDQKFF	TGTGCCAGCTCACCACGGATACTAGCGGGAGATCAAAAATTCTTC
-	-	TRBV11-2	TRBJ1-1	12	CASSLRNTEAFF	TGTGCCAGCAGCTTACGGAACACTGAAGCTTTCTTT
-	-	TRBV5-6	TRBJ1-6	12	CASRDYNSPLHF	TGTGCCAGTAGGGACTACAATTCACCCCTCCACTTT
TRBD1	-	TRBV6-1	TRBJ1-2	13	CASRKQGASGYTF	TGTGCCAGCAGGAAACAGGGGGCGAGTGGCTACACCTTC
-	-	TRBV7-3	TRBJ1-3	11	CASPSWPGLYF	TGTGCCAGCCCCTCCTGGCCCGGCCTATATTTT
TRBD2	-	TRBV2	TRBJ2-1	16	CASSTSTSGSYNEQFF	TGTGCCAGCAGTACCTCGACTAGCGGCTCCTACAATGAGCAGTTCTTC
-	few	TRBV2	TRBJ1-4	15	CASSAEGRGVEKLFF	TGTGCCAGCAGTGCGGAGGGCAGGGGAGTAGAAAAACTGTTTTTT
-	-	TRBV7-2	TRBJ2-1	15	CASSLAPTAYNEQFF	TGTGCCAGCAGCTTAGCGCCGACAGCATACAATGAGCAGTTCTTC
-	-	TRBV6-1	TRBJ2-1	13	CASRVEVAEEQFF	TGTGCCAGCAGAGTGGAGGTAGCAGAGGAGCAGTTCTTC
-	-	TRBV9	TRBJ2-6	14	CASSVAQGTNVLTF	TGTGCCAGCAGCGTAGCCCAGGGTACCAACGTCCTGACTTTC
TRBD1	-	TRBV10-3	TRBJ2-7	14	CAISAGTESYEQYF	TGTGCCATCAGTGCCGGGACAGAGTCCTACGAGCAGTACTTC
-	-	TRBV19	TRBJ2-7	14	CASQMGANSYEQYF	TGTGCCAGCCAAATGGGGGCAAACTCCTACGAGCAGTACTTC
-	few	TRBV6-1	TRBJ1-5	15	CASSEALSSNQPQHF	TGTGCCAGCAGTGAAGCGCTTTCTAGCAATCAGCCCCAGCATTTT
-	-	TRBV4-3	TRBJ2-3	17	CASSQDPTGTSTDTQYF	TGCGCCAGCAGCCAAGACCCGACAGGGACTAGCACAGATACGCAGTATTTT
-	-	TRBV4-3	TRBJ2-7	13	CASSQNFWAEQYF	TGCGCCAGCAGCCAAAATTTCTGGGCCGAGCAGTACTTC
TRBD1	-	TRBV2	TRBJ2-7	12	CASSLTGGEQYF	TGTGCCAGCAGTTTAACAGGGGGCGAGCAGTACTTC
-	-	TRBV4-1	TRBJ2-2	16	CASSQVLRGTTGELFF	TGCGCCAGCAGCCAAGTTCTTAGGGGGACCACCGGGGAGCTGTTTTTT
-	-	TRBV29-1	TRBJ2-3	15	CSVVTDAGLYGTQYF	TGCAGCGTAGTGACAGACGCGGGTTTATATGGTACGCAGTATTTT
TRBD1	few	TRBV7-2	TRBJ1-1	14	CASSLGQANTEAFF	TGTGCCAGCAGCTTGGGACAGGCAAACACTGAAGCTTTCTTT
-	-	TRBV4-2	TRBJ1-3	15	CASSTGTYSGNTIYF	TGTGCCAGCAGCACCGGGACCTACTCTGGAAACACCATATATTTT
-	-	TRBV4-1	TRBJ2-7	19	CASSLYTPGERPDRNEQYF	TGCGCCAGCAGCCTATATACCCCAGGGGAACGGCCCGACCGAAACGAGCAGTACTTC
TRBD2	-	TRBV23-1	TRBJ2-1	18	CASSQHQTSDPWGYEQFF	TGCGCCAGCAGTCAACACCAAACTAGCGATCCGTGGGGGTATGAGCAGTTCTTC
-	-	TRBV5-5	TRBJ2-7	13	CASSLSGAYEQYF	TGTGCCAGCAGCTTAAGCGGTGCCTACGAGCAGTACTTC
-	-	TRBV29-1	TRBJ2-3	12	CSVEGGGDTQYF	TGCAGCGTTGAGGGTGGGGGGGATACGCAGTATTTT
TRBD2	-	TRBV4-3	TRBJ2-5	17	CASSQVSGTSGSETQYF	TGCGCCAGCAGCCAGGTCTCCGGGACTAGCGGGAGTGAGACCCAGTACTTC
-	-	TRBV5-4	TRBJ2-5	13	CASSLYNQETQYF	TGTGCCAGCAGCTTGTACAACCAAGAGACCCAGTACTTC
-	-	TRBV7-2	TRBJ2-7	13	CASSFGALGEQYF	TGTGCCAGCAGCTTTGGAGCCCTGGGGGAGCAGTACTTC
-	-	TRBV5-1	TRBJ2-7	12	CASIGEPGEQYF	TGCGCCAGCATTGGTGAACCAGGCGAGCAGTACTTC
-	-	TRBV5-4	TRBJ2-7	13	CASRRDITYEQYF	TGTGCCAGCAGACGAGACATCACCTACGAGCAGTACTTC
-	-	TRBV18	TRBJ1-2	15	CASSPLVARSHGYTF	TGTGCCAGCTCACCACTCGTGGCACGGAGCCATGGCTACACCTTC
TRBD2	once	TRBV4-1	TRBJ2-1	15	CASSLGSGGANEQFF	TGCGCCAGCAGCCTTGGGAGCGGGGGGGCTAATGAGCAGTTCTTC
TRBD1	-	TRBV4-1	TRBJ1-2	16	CASSQDGQGVGFGYTF	TGCGCCAGCAGCCAAGACGGACAGGGGGTCGGGTTTGGCTACACCTTC
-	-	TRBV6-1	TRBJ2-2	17	CASSAVVRDPNTGELFF	TGTGCCAGCAGTGCGGTGGTGCGGGACCCGAACACCGGGGAGCTGTTTTTT
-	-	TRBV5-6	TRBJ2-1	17	CASSLSSAQWGANEQFF	TGTGCCAGCAGCTTGTCCAGCGCCCAGTGGGGGGCGAATGAGCAGTTCTTC
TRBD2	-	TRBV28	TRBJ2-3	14	CASSLAGGPDTQYF	TGTGCCAGCAGTTTAGCGGGGGGGCCCGATACGCAGTATTTT
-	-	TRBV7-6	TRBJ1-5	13	CASSPNDNQPQHF	TGTGCCAGCAGCCCCAACGACAATCAGCCCCAGCATTTT